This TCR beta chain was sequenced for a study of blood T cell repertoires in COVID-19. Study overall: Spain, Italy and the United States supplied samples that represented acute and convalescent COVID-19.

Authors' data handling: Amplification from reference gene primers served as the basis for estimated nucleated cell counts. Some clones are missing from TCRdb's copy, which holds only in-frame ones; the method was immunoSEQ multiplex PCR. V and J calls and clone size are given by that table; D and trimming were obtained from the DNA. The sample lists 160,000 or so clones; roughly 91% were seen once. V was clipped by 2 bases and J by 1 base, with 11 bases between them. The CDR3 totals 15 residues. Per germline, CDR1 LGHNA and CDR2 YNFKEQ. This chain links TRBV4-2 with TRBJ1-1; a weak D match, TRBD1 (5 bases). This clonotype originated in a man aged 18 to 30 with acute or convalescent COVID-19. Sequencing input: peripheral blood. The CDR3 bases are TGTGCCAGCAGCCAACCCGAAACAGGGAACACTGAAGCTTTCTTT. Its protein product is CASSQPETGNTEAFF.